The 3 T cell receptor beta chains presented below share a single source sample, sequenced in a study of blood T cell repertoires in COVID-19. Measured with immunoSEQ multiplex PCR; TCRdb has only the in-frame clones, and not every one. This table has about 27,000 clones, roughly 83% appearing once. Sequencing was carried out using peripheral blood. Source of these receptors: a man between 65 and 85 years old with active COVID-19.

The V and J genes are TRBV19 and TRBJ1-1; D gene unclear. This CDR3 region has 13 residues. Per the germline V gene, CDR1 is LNHDA and CDR2 is SQIVND (reference sequence). V lost 7 bases and J 0 bases, leaving 9 bases between the germline ends. The CDR3 is CASNSVMNTEAFF. As DNA, the CDR3 is TGTGCCAGTAACTCGGTTATGAACACTGAAGCTTTCTTT.

The rearrangement joins TRBV6-4 to TRBJ1-3; D gene unclear. The CDR3 is 9 amino acids. The germline gives CDR1 MRHNA, CDR2 SNTAGT. CDR3 sequence: CAAERPAYF. The CDR3 coding sequence is TGTGCTGCGGAGAGGCCCGCATATTTT.

The chain recombines TRBV18 with TRBJ1-3; D is possibly TRBD1 (5 bases). The V end lost 2 bases, the J end lost 4 bases, and 15 bases lay between the germline ends. Germline values: CDR1 KGHSH, CDR2 LQKENI. This CDR3 is 16 amino acids long. The CDR3 DNA follows: TGTGCCAGCTCACCATCACGACAGTCCACGGGAAACACCATATATTTT. Translation gives CASSPSRQSTGNTIYF.